This entry concerns a single T cell receptor beta chain. As yet, its antigen is unknown. The sample belongs to a study of shared clonotypes between healthy human individuals. Trimming took off 5 bases at V and 5 bases at J, with 22 bases between the two ends. CDR3 length equals 17 residues. Per germline, CDR1 MDHEN and CDR2 SYDVKM. General study points: Non-shared clonotypes showed lower generation probabilities than clonotypes common to all four donors. Generally, naive subsets came out with larger estimated richness than memory subsets. Rarefaction showed that sequencing of sorted subsets was incomplete (despite large depth).

Some clones are missing from TCRdb's copy, which holds only in-frame ones; the method was immunoSEQ multiplex PCR. Of about 600,000 clones in the sample, roughly 97% were seen once. The source of this sequence is a woman aged 25 to 45 in good health. Sequencing input: naive CD4+ T cells sorted from blood. As for subset: CD45RA+ positively selected. The V gene is TRBV28, the J gene TRBJ1-5; D may be TRBD1 (5 bases). The CDR3 spells CASSPYTWGTLDQPQHF. The CDR3 coding sequence is TGTGCCAGCAGTCCTTATACCTGGGGGACCTTGGATCAGCCCCAGCATTTT.